This TCR beta chain comes out of a study of OX40 agonist ivuxolimab in advanced cancers. Only in-frame clones appear in the TCRdb table, and some are missing; sequencing was by immunoSEQ multiplex PCR. The sample contains fewer than 25,000 clones, approximately 86% of which appear only once. The CDR3 loop spans 15 amino acids. Germline V lookup: CDR1 SEHNR, CDR2 FQNEAQ (reference sequence). Between the trimmed V and J ends, which lost 5 bases and 5 bases, there was a span of 19 bases. V is TRBV7-9 and J is TRBJ2-7; D may be TRBD2 (7 bases). Here the sequenced sample was CD4+ or CD8+ T cells sorted from blood, taken in a trial of the OX40 agonist ivuxolimab. The sequence was obtained from an adult with an advanced solid tumor such as melanoma, head and neck, liver or kidney cancer. The CDR3 DNA reads as TGTGCCAGCAGCCCTGGGGGGGGGCTTTTTCACGAGCAGTACTTC. Its translation is CASSPGGGLFHEQYF.